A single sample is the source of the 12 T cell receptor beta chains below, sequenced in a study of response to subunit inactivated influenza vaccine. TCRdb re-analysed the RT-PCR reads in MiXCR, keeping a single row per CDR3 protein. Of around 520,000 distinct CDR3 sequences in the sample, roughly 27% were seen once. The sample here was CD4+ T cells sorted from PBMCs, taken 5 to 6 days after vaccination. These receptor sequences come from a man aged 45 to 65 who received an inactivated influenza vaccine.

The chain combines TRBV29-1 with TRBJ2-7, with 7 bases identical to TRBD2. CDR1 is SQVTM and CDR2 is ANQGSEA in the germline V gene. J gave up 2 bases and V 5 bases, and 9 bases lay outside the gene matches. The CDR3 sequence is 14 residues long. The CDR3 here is CSVLRGGSPYEQYF. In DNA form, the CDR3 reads TGCAGCGTTTTAAGGGGCGGGAGCCCCTACGAGCAGTACTTC.

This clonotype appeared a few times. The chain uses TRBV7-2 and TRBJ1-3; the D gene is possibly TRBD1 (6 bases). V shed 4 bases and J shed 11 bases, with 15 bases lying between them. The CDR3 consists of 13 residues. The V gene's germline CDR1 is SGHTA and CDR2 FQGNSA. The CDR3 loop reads CASSYGGVGPIYF. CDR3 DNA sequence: TGTGCCAGCAGCTATGGGGGCGTGGGGCCCATATATTTT.

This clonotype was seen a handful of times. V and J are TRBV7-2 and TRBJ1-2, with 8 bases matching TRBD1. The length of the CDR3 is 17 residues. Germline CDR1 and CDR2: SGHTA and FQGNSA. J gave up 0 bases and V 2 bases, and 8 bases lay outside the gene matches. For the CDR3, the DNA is TGTGCCAGCAGCTTATCGGCAGGGGGCACAGCTAACTATGGCTACACCTTC. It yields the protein CASSLSAGGTANYGYTF.

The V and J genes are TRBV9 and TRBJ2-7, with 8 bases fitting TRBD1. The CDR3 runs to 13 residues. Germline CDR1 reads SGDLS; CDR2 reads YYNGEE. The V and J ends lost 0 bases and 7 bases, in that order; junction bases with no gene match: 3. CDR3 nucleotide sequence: TGTGCCAGCAGCGTAGCTACAGGGGGTGAGCAGTACTTC. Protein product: CASSVATGGEQYF.

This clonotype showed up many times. The CDR3, as DNA: TGTGCCAGCAGTTACGGACGGGGGGTCACAGATACGCAGTATTTT. It codes for CASSYGRGVTDTQYF. The chain couples TRBV6-5 to TRBJ2-3; 7 bases are shared with TRBD2. The CDR3 sequence is 15 residues long. Per germline, CDR1 MNHEY and CDR2 SVGAGI. J lost 2 bases, V lost 2 bases, and 4 bases had no gene match.

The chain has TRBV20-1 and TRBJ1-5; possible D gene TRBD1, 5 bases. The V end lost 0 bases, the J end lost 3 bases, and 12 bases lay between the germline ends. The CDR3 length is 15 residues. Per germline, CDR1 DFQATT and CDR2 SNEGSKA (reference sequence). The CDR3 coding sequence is TGCAGTGCTAGAGAACGGGGCAGCTTCAATCAGCCCCAGCATTTT. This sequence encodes CSARERGSFNQPQHF.

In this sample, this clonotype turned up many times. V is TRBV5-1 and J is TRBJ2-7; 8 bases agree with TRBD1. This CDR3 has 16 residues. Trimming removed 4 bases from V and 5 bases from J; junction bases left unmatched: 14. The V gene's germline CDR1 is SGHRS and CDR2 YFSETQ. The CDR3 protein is CASSRGQGGIGDEQYF. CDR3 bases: TGCGCCAGCAGCAGAGGACAGGGAGGAATTGGGGACGAGCAGTACTTC.

The CDR3 region is CSVVRTGSNPYEQYF. As DNA, the CDR3 is TGCAGCGTTGTTCGGACAGGGAGTAACCCCTACGAGCAGTACTTC. The chain combines TRBV29-1 with TRBJ2-7; 8 bases agree with TRBD1. This CDR3 comprises 15 residues. CDR1 and CDR2 from the germline V gene are SQVTM and ANQGSEA. With 4 bases clipped from V and 2 bases from J, the junction kept 10 bases outside the gene matches.

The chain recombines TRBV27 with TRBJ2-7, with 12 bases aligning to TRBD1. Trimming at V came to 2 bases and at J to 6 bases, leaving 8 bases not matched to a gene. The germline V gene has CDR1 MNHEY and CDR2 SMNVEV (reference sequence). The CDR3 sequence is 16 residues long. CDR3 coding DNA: TGTGCCAGCAGTTTAGCTTTGGGACAGGGGGCTAGCGAGCAGTACTTC. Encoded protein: CASSLALGQGASEQYF.

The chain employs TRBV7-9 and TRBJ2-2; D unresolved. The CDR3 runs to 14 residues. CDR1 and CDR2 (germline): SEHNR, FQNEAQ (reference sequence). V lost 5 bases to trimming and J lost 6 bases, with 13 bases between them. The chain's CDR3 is CASSNPYGSGELFF. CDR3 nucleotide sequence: TGTGCCAGCAGCAACCCCTACGGTTCCGGGGAGCTGTTTTTT.

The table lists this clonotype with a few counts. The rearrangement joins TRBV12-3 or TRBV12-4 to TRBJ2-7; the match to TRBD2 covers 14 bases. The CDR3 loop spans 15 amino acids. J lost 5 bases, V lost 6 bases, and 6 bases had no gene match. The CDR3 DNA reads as TGTGCCAGCAGGCGGACTAGCGGGAGGTTCCACGAGCAGTACTTC. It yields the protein CASRRTSGRFHEQYF.

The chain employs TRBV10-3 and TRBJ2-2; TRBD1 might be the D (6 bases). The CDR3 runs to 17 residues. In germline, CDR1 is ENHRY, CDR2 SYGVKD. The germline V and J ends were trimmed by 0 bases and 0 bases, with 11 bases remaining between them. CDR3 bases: TGTGCCATCAGTGAGTCGCAGACAGGACCGAACACCGGGGAGCTGTTTTTT. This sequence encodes CAISESQTGPNTGELFF.